Below are 28 T cell receptor beta chains sequenced from a single sample in a study of blood T cells in healthy people across ages. For the second PCR, which ran for roughly 7 to 11 cycles, a sample-barcoded 5' primer and a J-beta primer mix were used. Using its own MiXCR run on the 5' RACE reads, TCRdb lists one record per CDR3 protein. The profile shows about 320,000 distinct CDR3 sequences, 27% of them singletons. Sequenced sample: blood. The receptors stem from a woman in her 70s in good health.

A few counts support this clonotype. This chain links TRBV7-6 with TRBJ2-3, with 9 bases fitting TRBD2. Trimming removed 4 bases from V and 7 bases from J; junction bases left unmatched: 12. This CDR3 contains 16 residues. Germline CDR1 and CDR2: SGHVS and FNYEAQ. The CDR3 DNA is TGTGCCAGCAGCTCTGTGGCTAGCGGGACCAGAAATACGCAGTATTTT. It encodes CASSSVASGTRNTQYF.

Regarding this clonotype: One end of the junction does not line up with germline, which may come from a read error. The rearrangement joins TRBV5-1 to TRBJ2-6; 7 nucleotides match TRBD2. CDR3 length: 18 residues. Germline values: CDR1 SGHRS, CDR2 YFSETQ. CDR3 nucleotide sequence: TGCGCCAGCAGCCCCGGGATGCGGGGGAGCTCTGGGGCCAACGTCCTGGCTTTC. Translated, it gives CASSPGMRGSSGANVLAF.

This clonotype was seen a few times. The V call is TRBV29-1, the J call TRBJ2-1, with TRBD2 as a possible D gene (5 bases). There are 10 residues in the CDR3. The V gene lost 7 bases and the J gene lost 10 bases, with 11 bases spanning the gap. Germline values: CDR1 SQVTM, CDR2 ANQGSEA. The CDR3 loop is CSALREEQFF. CDR3 in DNA: TGCAGCGCCCTGAGGGAGGAGCAGTTCTTC.

This chain links TRBV28 with TRBJ2-1; a possible D gene is TRBD2 (6 bases). TRBJ2-7 explains the end of the DNA better; the J call may be wrong. From germline, CDR1 is MDHEN and CDR2 SYDVKM. This CDR3 has 12 amino acids. The CDR3: CASSLEGREQYF. The CDR3 DNA is TGTGCCAGCAGTTTAGAGGGGAGGGAGCAGTACTTC.

The V and J genes are TRBV5-1 and TRBJ2-5, with 12 bases aligning to TRBD2. Unmatched junction bases numbered 7, after V lost 0 bases and J lost 4 bases. The CDR3 spans 17 residues. Germline assignment: CDR1 SGHRS and CDR2 YFSETQ. The CDR3 protein is CASSLGLAGEGTETQYF. For the CDR3, the DNA is TGCGCCAGCAGCTTGGGACTAGCGGGAGAAGGGACAGAGACCCAGTACTTC. Full variable domain (remainder filled in from reference TRBV5-1 and TRBJ2-5): KAGVTQTPRYLIKTRGQQVTLSCSPISGHRSVSWYQQTPGQGLQFLFEYFSETQRNKGNFPGRFSGRQFSNSRSEMNVSTLELGDSALYLCASSLGLAGEGTETQYFGPGTRLLVL.

The gene calls are TRBV5-1 and TRBJ2-5; D is perhaps TRBD1 (6 bases). The CDR3 covers 12 residues. Germline V gene lookup returns CDR1 SGHRS and CDR2 YFSETQ. V lost 7 bases to trimming and J lost 2 bases, with 9 bases between them. The chain's CDR3 is CASRDTQETQYF. The CDR3 DNA is TGCGCCAGCCGGGACACGCAAGAGACCCAGTACTTC.

This clonotype has more than one count but fewer than ten. The V and J genes are TRBV20-1 and TRBJ2-7; perhaps D is TRBD1 or TRBD2 (5 bases each). Trimming shortened V by 1 base and J by 1 base, and 8 bases separated the two germline ends. The CDR3 runs 13 residues. Germline CDR1 and CDR2: DFQATT and SNEGSKA (reference sequence). CDR3 coding DNA: TGCAGTGCTAGAGGCAGGGAGTCCTACGAGCAGTACTTC. As protein: CSARGRESYEQYF.

There are a few counts of this clonotype. This chain links TRBV13 with TRBJ2-5; D ambiguous. Trimming shortened V by 5 bases and J by 2 bases, and 15 bases separated the two germline ends. The CDR3 has 15 residues. The germline V gene encodes CDR1 PRHDT and CDR2 FYEKMQ (reference sequence). CDR3 DNA: TGTGCCAGCAGCCTGAGACTCCTCCCACAAGAGACCCAGTACTTC. Protein product: CASSLRLLPQETQYF.

The chain employs TRBV6-6 and TRBJ2-7; no definite D call. The CDR3 sequence is 11 residues long. Deletions cut 3 bases from V and 4 bases from J, with 4 bases between. Germline V gene lookup returns CDR1 MNHNY and CDR2 SVGAGI (reference sequence). The CDR3 here is CASSYKYEQYF. The CDR3 DNA is TGTGCCAGCAGTTATAAGTACGAGCAGTACTTC.

This chain connects TRBV20-1 to TRBJ2-4, with a weak D call TRBD2 (6 bases). CDR3 length equals 14 residues. With 0 bases removed from V and 8 bases from J, the gap between germline ends came to 14 bases. Looked up from germline, CDR1 is DFQATT and CDR2 is SNEGSKA (reference sequence). The CDR3 DNA reads as TGCAGTGCTAGAGATCGGAGGGGCAGTGACATTCAGTACTTC. Residues: CSARDRRGSDIQYF.

This clonotype was observed many times. The genes are TRBV12-3 or TRBV12-4 and TRBJ2-2; TRBD1 is a possible D gene (5 bases). The V end was cut by 6 bases, the J end by 3 bases, with 11 bases between. The CDR3 has 14 amino acids. The CDR3 bases are TGTGCCAGCAGCCCTAGGGGATACACCGGGGAGCTGTTTTTT. It is translated as CASSPRGYTGELFF.

The chain links TRBV28 to TRBJ2-3; possible D gene TRBD1, 5 bases. Trimming shortened V by 2 bases and J by 4 bases, and 10 bases separated the two germline ends. This CDR3 comprises 14 residues. Germline CDR1 is MDHEN and CDR2 is SYDVKM. CDR3 DNA sequence: TGTGCCAGCAGTTTACAGGGATGGGCAGATACGCAGTATTTT. This translates into CASSLQGWADTQYF.

This chain uses TRBV6-5 with TRBJ1-2; 7 bases are shared with TRBD1. Germline V lookup: CDR1 MNHEY, CDR2 SVGAGI. The junction had 15 bases not matched to a gene; V was cut back by 4 bases and J by 4 bases. CDR3 length: 17 residues. The DNA of the CDR3 is TGTGCCAGCAGTTCAGGATACAGGGGCGGCAAGACCTATGGCTACACCTTC. Amino acids: CASSSGYRGGKTYGYTF.

Comments on this clonotype: The junction shows a germline mismatch at one end, possibly a read error. V gene TRBV7-6 combines with J gene TRBJ2-3, with 8 bases that match TRBD2. The CDR3 has 15 residues. Looked up from germline, CDR1 is SGHVS and CDR2 is FNYEAQ. The CDR3 DNA follows: TGTGCCTGCAGCTTAGCGGGAACCTCGTTGGATACGCAGTATTTT. As protein: CACSLAGTSLDTQYF. Together with reference TRBV7-6 and TRBJ2-3, the CDR3 gives the full variable domain: GAGVSQSPRYKVTKRGQDVALRCDPISGHVSLYWYRQALGQGPEFLTYFNYEAQQDKSGLPNDRFSAERPEGSISTLTIQRTEQRDSAMYRCACSLAGTSLDTQYFGPGTRLTVL.

The V and J genes are TRBV20-1 and TRBJ2-5; D perhaps matches TRBD1 (6 bases). Germline loops: CDR1 DFQATT, CDR2 SNEGSKA (reference sequence). Trimming shortened V by 0 bases and J by 2 bases, and 16 bases separated the two germline ends. The CDR3 is 16 residues long. CDR3 region: CSAREVAGRGQETQYF. CDR3 nucleotides: TGCAGTGCTAGAGAAGTAGCTGGCAGGGGACAAGAGACCCAGTACTTC.

CDR3 sequence: CASSLSGSSGPSTDTQYF. The CDR3 DNA reads TGCGCCAGCAGCTTATCAGGGTCTAGCGGACCGAGCACAGATACGCAGTATTTT. The chain is built from TRBV5-1 and TRBJ2-3; 7 bases align to TRBD2. The CDR3 is 18 residues long. V was clipped by 2 bases and J by 0 bases; unmatched bases: 12. Germline V lookup: CDR1 SGHRS, CDR2 YFSETQ.

Concerning this clonotype: A much more abundant neighbour one base away suggests this may be a read error. The chain recombines TRBV28 with TRBJ2-7; 9 nucleotides line up with TRBD1. Germline-derived CDR1 and CDR2 are MDHEN and SYDVKM. The CDR3 covers 14 residues. V lost 6 bases and J lost 4; bases outside the gene matches: 7. The CDR3 coding sequence is TGTGCCAGCAGGGGACAGGGAAGAACTTACGAGCAGTACTTC. Protein sequence: CASRGQGRTYEQYF.

This clonotype came up a few times. This chain connects TRBV4-1 to TRBJ2-1; 7 bases agree with TRBD1. The CDR3 consists of 17 residues. The trim removed 5 bases at V and 6 bases at J, leaving 16 bases unmatched. The germline gives CDR1 MGHRA, CDR2 YSYEKL. The chain's CDR3 is CASSSLVGTTGRNEQFF. The CDR3 DNA follows: TGCGCCAGCAGCTCGCTTGTGGGAACGACAGGGCGCAATGAGCAGTTCTTC.

This chain connects TRBV18 to TRBJ1-5, with D uncertain. CDR1 and CDR2 from the germline V gene are KGHSH and LQKENI. V was trimmed by 2 bases and J by 7 bases, leaving 9 bases between them. This CDR3 is built from 13 residues. The CDR3 DNA follows: TGTGCCAGCTCACCAGGGTTGGACCAGCCCCAGCATTTT. As protein: CASSPGLDQPQHF.

This clonotype was recorded at least ten times. The rearrangement links TRBV15 to TRBJ1-4; D remains ambiguous. CDR3 length equals 13 residues. Trimming removed 1 base at V and 8 bases at J, with 8 bases between. The germline CDR1 and CDR2 sequences are LNHNV and YYDKDF (reference sequence). The CDR3 nucleotides are TGTGCCACCAGCAGAGGGAACGCGGAAAAACTGTTTTTT. Translating it yields CATSRGNAEKLFF.

The rearrangement joins TRBV18 to TRBJ2-5, with no clear D. The DNA end lines up better with TRBJ2-7; the J call may be wrong. This CDR3 has 13 amino acids. Per germline, CDR1 KGHSH and CDR2 LQKENI. The CDR3 nucleotides read TGTGCCAGCTCAATAGGCGGTTCCTACGAGCAGTACTTC. Translating it yields CASSIGGSYEQYF.

This rearrangement joins TRBV28 to TRBJ1-4, with D possibly matching TRBD1 (5 bases). Germline V CDR1 and CDR2: MDHEN, SYDVKM. The V end lost 6 bases, the J end lost 8 bases, and 22 bases lay between the germline ends. CDR3 length equals 16 residues. The CDR3 DNA is TGTGCCAGCAGCTACTTCCCAGCCAGGGAGGAAGAAAAACTGTTTTTT. Translated: CASSYFPAREEEKLFF.

This clonotype appeared a few times. The chain is built from TRBV5-1 and TRBJ1-4; D is unclear. Germline lookup yields CDR1 SGHRS and CDR2 YFSETQ. V gave up 7 bases and J gave up 6 bases, with 16 bases separating them. The CDR3 extends over 14 amino acids. In DNA, the CDR3 is TGCGCCAGCGCTCAAGCAATGAGGGATGAAAAACTGTTTTTT. Translation gives CASAQAMRDEKLFF.

J is TRBJ2-1 and V is TRBV5-6; the D is unclear. The germline V and J ends were trimmed by 3 bases and 9 bases, with 7 bases remaining between them. The CDR3 contains 11 residues. Germline V gene lookup returns CDR1 SGHDT and CDR2 YYEEEE. The CDR3 loop reads CASSSAGEQFF. In DNA form, the CDR3 reads TGTGCCAGCAGCTCCGCCGGTGAGCAGTTCTTC.

V is TRBV7-2 and J is TRBJ2-7, with 7 bases aligning to TRBD2. Germline lookup yields CDR1 SGHTA and CDR2 FQGNSA. V was pared by 1 base and J by 3 bases, with 9 bases of the junction left unmatched. The CDR3 spans 16 residues. CDR3 nucleotides: TGTGCCAGCAGCTTAGAATCGCGGACTAGAGGCTACGAGCAGTACTTC. This sequence encodes CASSLESRTRGYEQYF.

The chain joins TRBV7-2 to TRBJ2-3; TRBD2 aligns across 14 bases. Unmatched junction bases numbered 9, after V lost 6 bases and J lost 1 base. The CDR3 has 18 amino acids. CDR1 and CDR2 (germline): SGHTA, FQGNSA. CDR3 in DNA: TGTGCCAGCAGGACGCCTCCGGGACTAGCGGGGGGCACAGATACGCAGTATTTT. Its translation: CASRTPPGLAGGTDTQYF.

The CDR3 DNA follows: TGCAGTGCTAAGAACCCAGGGGGCTTGCAGTACTTC. Residues: CSAKNPGGLQYF. The chain couples TRBV20-1 to TRBJ2-7; 8 nucleotides align to TRBD1. Per germline, CDR1 DFQATT and CDR2 SNEGSKA (reference sequence). This CDR3 has 12 residues. Trimming cost V 4 bases and J 9 bases; bases outside gene matches: 8.

The chain combines TRBV7-9 with TRBJ2-3, with 7 bases identical to TRBD1. The CDR3 runs to 11 residues. Germline values: CDR1 SEHNR, CDR2 FQNEAQ (reference sequence). Germline trimming cut 7 bases from V and 9 bases from J; bases unmatched to any gene: 4. CDR3 protein: CASIETGTQYF. The DNA of the CDR3 is TGTGCCAGCATCGAGACAGGGACGCAGTATTTT.